Presented here are 13 T cell receptor beta chains from one specimen sequenced in a study of blood T cell repertoires in COVID-19 (dated by TCRdb to between 2020 and 2021). Libraries came from the immunoSEQ multiplex PCR assay. Sourced from immuneACCESS, this table was stored by TCRdb with only in-frame sequences that have V and J called. A share of the clones is absent; for the studies checked, an unresolved V gene accounts for under half, and the remainder has no known explanation. The sample table contains 250,000 to 300,000 clones; only one count was recorded for approximately 90% of them. Around 1.1% of the sample goes to the ten largest clones. Sequenced: PBMCs or T cells enriched from blood (not recorded which). These TCRs come from a woman in her twenties or thirties who had recovered from COVID-19.

The chain joins TRBV6-5 to TRBJ2-2; 8 bases map to TRBD1. The V gene's germline CDR1 is MNHEY and CDR2 SVGAGI. This CDR3 has 15 residues. Trimming cost V 5 bases and J 7 bases; bases outside gene matches: 9. The CDR3 DNA follows: TGTGCCAGCAGTCCTGGCCAGGGGGCAAGCGGGGAGCTGTTTTTT. It is translated as CASSPGQGASGELFF.

The chain is built from TRBV6-5 and TRBJ2-7; D is perhaps TRBD2 (6 bases). Trimming shortened V by 2 bases and J by 2 bases, and 13 bases separated the two germline ends. Germline assignment: CDR1 MNHEY and CDR2 SVGAGI. This CDR3 is 15 amino acids long. The CDR3 bases are TGTGCCAGCAGTTACGGGGCCGGGGGAGCCTACGAGCAGTACTTC. Its translation: CASSYGAGGAYEQYF.

The V and J genes are TRBV27 and TRBJ2-3, with 8 bases lining up with TRBD1. V shed 4 bases and J 5 bases; nucleotides not matched to a gene: 8. Germline V lookup: CDR1 MNHEY, CDR2 SMNVEV (reference sequence). This CDR3 has 15 residues. Here the CDR3 DNA reads TGTGCCAGCAGTTCGTCCCGGGACAGGCTAGATACGCAGTATTTT. Protein: CASSSSRDRLDTQYF.

This chain joins TRBV19 and TRBJ2-3; 8 bases agree with TRBD2. Per the germline V gene, CDR1 is LNHDA and CDR2 is SQIVND (reference sequence). After removal of 5 bases from V and 2 bases from J, the junction contained 6 bases not matched to a gene. The CDR3 length is 15 residues. CDR3 DNA sequence: TGTGCCAGTAGTTCAAGCGGGAGTCTCACAGATACGCAGTATTTT. Encoded protein: CASSSSGSLTDTQYF.

V is TRBV19 and J is TRBJ2-1; D might be TRBD1 (6 bases). Germline CDR1 and CDR2: LNHDA and SQIVND (reference sequence). The CDR3 totals 14 residues. Trimming left V 6 bases short and J 7 bases short, with 16 bases between. The CDR3 loop reads CASRNRESWNEQFF. The CDR3 region has the DNA TGTGCCAGTAGGAACAGGGAATCGTGGAATGAGCAGTTCTTC. Supplemented by reference TRBV19 and TRBJ2-1, the full variable domain reads DGGITQSPKYLFRKEGQNVTLSCEQNLNHDAMYWYRQDPGQGLRLIYYSQIVNDFQKGDIAEGYSVSREKKESFPLTVTSAQKNPTAFYLCASRNRESWNEQFFGPGTRLTVL.

In DNA, the CDR3 is TGTGCCACGAGGACAGGAGGGTACGAGCAGTACTTC. It specifies CATRTGGYEQYF. This chain links TRBV27 with TRBJ2-7, with D perhaps TRBD1 (7 bases). The CDR3 runs 12 residues. Trimming stripped 10 bases from V and 4 bases from J, with 14 bases between. CDR1 and CDR2 from the germline V gene are MNHEY and SMNVEV (reference sequence).

This chain links TRBV5-4 with TRBJ2-1; possibly TRBD1 for D (5 bases). This CDR3 has 13 amino acids. CDR1 is SGHNT, CDR2 YYREEE, per germline (reference sequence). V shed 4 bases and J shed 5 bases, with 10 bases lying between them. The CDR3 DNA is TGTGCCAGCAGCCCGACAGCTGACAATGAGCAGTTCTTC. It translates to CASSPTADNEQFF.

DNA of the CDR3: TGTGCCAGTAGTACCCTCCTAGCGGGAGCAACAGATACGCAGTATTTT. It yields the protein CASSTLLAGATDTQYF. This chain connects TRBV19 to TRBJ2-3; 10 bases are shared with TRBD2. The germline V gene encodes CDR1 LNHDA and CDR2 SQIVND (reference sequence). Trimming removed 4 bases from V and 3 bases from J; junction bases left unmatched: 7. CDR3 length: 16 residues. Complete variable domain (other parts from reference TRBV19 and TRBJ2-3): DGGITQSPKYLFRKEGQNVTLSCEQNLNHDAMYWYRQDPGQGLRLIYYSQIVNDFQKGDIAEGYSVSREKKESFPLTVTSAQKNPTAFYLCASSTLLAGATDTQYFGPGTRLTVL.

The V and J genes are TRBV5-1 and TRBJ2-7; 8 nucleotides line up with TRBD1. J lost 6 bases, V lost 2 bases, and 7 bases had no gene match. This CDR3 has 14 amino acids. Germline V gene data show CDR1 as SGHRS and CDR2 as YFSETQ. In DNA, the CDR3 is TGCGCCAGCAGCTTCAACAGGGGGGACGGCGAGCAGTACTTC. It translates to CASSFNRGDGEQYF.

V and J are TRBV11-2 and TRBJ2-7, with 9 bases that match TRBD1. The germline V gene encodes CDR1 SGHAT and CDR2 FQNNGV. Unmatched junction bases numbered 5, after V lost 6 bases and J lost 2 bases. This CDR3 is 14 amino acids long. DNA for the CDR3: TGTGCCAGCAGTACTACAGGGGGCACCTACGAGCAGTACTTC. Residues: CASSTTGGTYEQYF.

The genes are TRBV20-1 and TRBJ2-1; TRBD2 might be the D (5 bases). This CDR3 region has 10 residues. Per the germline V gene, CDR1 is DFQATT and CDR2 is SNEGSKA (reference sequence). V dropped 7 bases and J dropped 7 bases, with 8 bases sitting between them. CDR3 amino acids: CSVSENEQFF. In nucleotides, the CDR3 is TGCAGTGTTAGCGAGAATGAGCAGTTCTTC.

This chain joins TRBV7-2 and TRBJ2-7, with 13 bases identical to TRBD2. This CDR3 is 15 amino acids long. Germline CDR1 is SGHTA and CDR2 is FQGNSA. The trim removed 5 bases at V and 6 bases at J, leaving 7 bases unmatched. The CDR3 DNA reads TGTGCCAGCAGCACGAGGACTAGCGGGAGCTCCGAGCAGTACTTC. Translation gives CASSTRTSGSSEQYF.

The V call is TRBV9, the J call TRBJ1-4; the D gene is possibly TRBD1 (5 bases). The CDR3 is 13 residues long. Germline CDR1 SGDLS, CDR2 YYNGEE. Trimming took off 4 bases at V and 8 bases at J, with 12 bases between the two ends. This CDR3 is CASSQGGKEKLFF. DNA for the CDR3: TGTGCCAGCAGCCAGGGAGGCAAAGAAAAACTGTTTTTT.